The rows below give T cell receptor beta chains drawn from one sample of a study of T cell responses to AZD1222 COVID-19 vaccine. Sequencing was performed with immunoSEQ multiplex PCR; in TCRdb, only in-frame clones are kept and a portion is missing. The table has 250,000 or so clones, just over 90% seen once. The starting material was peripheral blood, obtained on day 0 of AZD1222 vaccination. All receptors come from an adult in good health. CDR3s include the opening cysteine and the closing phenylalanine or tryptophan. Fields, in order: V gene, D gene, J gene, clone size, CDR3 DNA, CDR3 protein. D genes are given only for firm matches. Clone size is stated in some rows and not others, as once, few, many or a class when expanded.

>TRBV19|-|TRBJ2-7|-
TGTGCCAGTAAACCCGTGGGGGCCTCGGGGTACGAGCAGTACTTC
CASKPVGASGYEQYF
>TRBV4-1|-|TRBJ1-1|-
TGCGCCAGCAGCCAACAAATCCGCCCCGGGAAGAACACTGAAGCTTTCTTT
CASSQQIRPGKNTEAFF
>TRBV2|-|TRBJ2-5|-
TGTGCCAGCAGGGACCGGGGGGAGACCCAGTACTTC
CASRDRGETQYF
>TRBV29-1|-|TRBJ2-3|-
TGCAGCGTTGAAGTCGGCTCCTTCGGCACAGATACGCAGTATTTT
CSVEVGSFGTDTQYF
>TRBV3-1/TRBV3-2|TRBD1|TRBJ2-3|-
TGTGCCAGCAGCTCTCTGGGGACAGACACAGATACGCAGTATTTT
CASSSLGTDTDTQYF
>TRBV6-1|-|TRBJ1-3|-
TGTGCCAGCAGTGAAGGTTCAAACACCATATATTTT
CASSEGSNTIYF
>TRBV9|-|TRBJ1-2|-
TGTGCCAGCAGCGCAGAAGGGTATGGCTACACCTTC
CASSAEGYGYTF
>TRBV28|-|TRBJ2-3|-
TGTGCCAGCAGTTTTCCAGGGTCGGCTACGCAGTATTTT
CASSFPGSATQYF
>TRBV11-3|-|TRBJ2-1|-
TGTGCCAGCAGCTCGCTCCCTGGGCATGAGCAGTTCTTC
CASSSLPGHEQFF
>TRBV7-3|TRBD2|TRBJ2-1|-
TGTGCCAGCAGCTTAGAGAGCGGGGACTATTCCTACAATGAGCAGTTCTTC
CASSLESGDYSYNEQFF
>TRBV2|-|TRBJ1-6|-
TGTGCCAGCAGTGTAGAGGGATCCCAATCACCCCTCCACTTT
CASSVEGSQSPLHF
>TRBV19|-|TRBJ2-1|-
TGTGCCAGGGGGGACCCCTCCTACAATGAGCAGTTCTTC
CARGDPSYNEQFF
>TRBV10-3|-|TRBJ1-6|-
TGTGCCATCAGTGAGTCGGAAAGGGGTAATTCACCCCTCCACTTT
CAISESERGNSPLHF
>TRBV2|TRBD2|TRBJ2-5|-
TGTGCCAGCAGTGACGGAGTAGCGGGGGGGCCTGAGACCCAGTACTTC
CASSDGVAGGPETQYF
>TRBV7-8|-|TRBJ2-3|-
TGTGCCAGCAGCTTAGTTGGCAGCCGCACAGATACGCAGTATTTT
CASSLVGSRTDTQYF
>TRBV7-9|TRBD1|TRBJ1-2|-
TGTGCCAGCAGTATAGACAGGGGTTATGGCTACACCTTC
CASSIDRGYGYTF
>TRBV24-1|-|TRBJ2-2|-
TGTGCCACCAGTGATTCAAGGGTGATCGGGGAGCTGTTTTTT
CATSDSRVIGELFF
>TRBV27|-|TRBJ1-5|-
TGTGCCAGCAGTCGTTGGGGTAGCAATCAGCCCCAGCATTTT
CASSRWGSNQPQHF
>TRBV27|-|TRBJ1-5|-
TGTGCCAGCAGTTTATCGGGCGGTAGCAATCAGCCCCAGCATTTT
CASSLSGGSNQPQHF
>TRBV3-1/TRBV3-2|-|TRBJ2-2|-
TGTGCCAGCAGCCAGATGGGACAGAACACCGGGGAGCTGTTTTTT
CASSQMGQNTGELFF
>TRBV28|-|TRBJ2-7|-
TGTGCCAGCTTCGGAGGGGGGTACTCCTACGAGCAGTACTTC
CASFGGGYSYEQYF
>TRBV9|TRBD1|TRBJ2-7|-
TGTGCCAGCAGCGTAGCCGGGACAGGGAGTCACGAGCAGTACTTC
CASSVAGTGSHEQYF
>TRBV12-5|-|TRBJ1-1|-
TGTGCTAGTGGTTTAGACCACACTGAAGCTTTCTTT
CASGLDHTEAFF
>TRBV7-2|-|TRBJ1-2|-
TGTGCCAGCAGCCCACAGGACAGTGTATACTATGGCTACACCTTC
CASSPQDSVYYGYTF
>TRBV10-2|TRBD1|TRBJ2-3|once
TGCGCCAGCAGTCAAGCTACAGGGGTTTTTATGCAGTATTTT
CASSQATGVFMQYF
>TRBV6-2/TRBV6-3|-|TRBJ1-1|-
TGTGCCAGCAGCCCGGGGGCGACCACTGAAGCTTTCTTT
CASSPGATTEAFF
>TRBV28|TRBD2|TRBJ2-7|-
TGTGCCAGCAGCCCGGGACTAGCGGGAGTCGAGCAGTACTTC
CASSPGLAGVEQYF
>TRBV5-4|TRBD2|TRBJ2-7|few
TGTGCCAGCAGCTTATCTAGCGGGGGCTACTACGAGCAGTACTTC
CASSLSSGGYYEQYF
>TRBV6-5|TRBD1|TRBJ2-7|-
TGTGCCAGCAGTCCCGGACAGGGGGGATTCTACGAGCAGTACTTC
CASSPGQGGFYEQYF
>TRBV7-8|TRBD2|TRBJ2-5|-
TGTGCCAGCAGCTTCGGCACGGCTAGCGGTAAAGAGACCCAGTACTTC
CASSFGTASGKETQYF
>TRBV28|-|TRBJ1-1|-
TGTGCCAGCAGTTTCTCGACAGTGAACACTGAAGCTTTCTTT
CASSFSTVNTEAFF
>TRBV19|-|TRBJ2-2|once
TGTGCCAGTAAACTACAGGTTCTGAACACCGGGGAGCTGTTTTTT
CASKLQVLNTGELFF
>TRBV7-2|TRBD2|TRBJ2-7|-
TGTGCCAGCAGCTTAAAGCGGGAGGGGGCCGAGCAGTACTTC
CASSLKREGAEQYF
>TRBV11-2|-|TRBJ2-1|-
TGTGCCAGCAGCCGACCTAGTCGCGATGAGCAGTTCTTC
CASSRPSRDEQFF
>TRBV7-2|-|TRBJ1-1|-
TGTGCCAGCAGCTCTAGGAATGGAGGCGGTGAAGCTTTCTTT
CASSSRNGGGEAFF
>TRBV5-5|-|TRBJ2-1|-
TGTGCCAGCAGCGTTTACAATGAGCAGTTCTTC
CASSVYNEQFF
>TRBV11-2|TRBD2|TRBJ2-7|-
TGTGCCAGCAACCCCATGGGCGGGACTAGCGGGATGTACGAGCAGTACTTC
CASNPMGGTSGMYEQYF
>TRBV12-5|-|TRBJ1-1|once
TGTGCTAGTGGTTTGGGGGACACTGAAGCTTTCTTT
CASGLGDTEAFF
>TRBV28|-|TRBJ1-2|-
TGTGCCAGCAGTTTTCCCGAACAGAGGTGGAGTGGCTACACCTTC
CASSFPEQRWSGYTF
>TRBV18|-|TRBJ2-3|-
TGTGCCAGCTCACCAACCCGGGACATTTGGGATACGCAGTATTTT
CASSPTRDIWDTQYF
>TRBV18|-|TRBJ2-7|-
TGTGCCAGCTCACCGAATGTATACGAGCAGTACTTC
CASSPNVYEQYF